Listed here are 2 T cell receptor beta chains from one sample, sequenced in a study of CD8+ T cells in alopecia areata. Extracted RNA was reverse transcribed, and the resulting cDNA served as sequencing template. Profiled with immunoSEQ multiplex PCR; TCRdb holds only in-frame clones, not every one. The data contain about 120,000 clones, about 50% of them singletons. Specified treatment: oral pan-JAK inhibitor, 5-10 mg twice daily. The sequencing here drew on CD4+ T cells sorted from blood, taken at week 4, from a patient treated with tofacitinib. Receptors originate from a human donor with alopecia areata.

The CDR3 DNA reads as TGTGCCAGCAGCTTGTTCGGGGTTGGAGTGGAGCTGTTTTTT. The encoded protein is CASSLFGVGVELFF. This chain joins TRBV5-6 and TRBJ2-2; D is possibly TRBD2 (5 bases). From germline, CDR1 is SGHDT and CDR2 YYEEEE. The CDR3 is 14 amino acids. V lost 1 base and J lost 10, with 14 bases in between.

The chain combines TRBV29-1 with TRBJ1-2; possibly TRBD1 for D (5 bases). Trimming removed 7 bases at V and 7 bases at J, with 19 bases between. Germline CDR1 and CDR2: SQVTM and ANQGSEA. The CDR3 has 13 amino acids. The chain's CDR3 is CSAYKNGDGGYTF. The CDR3 DNA reads TGCAGCGCATATAAAAACGGGGACGGTGGCTACACCTTC.